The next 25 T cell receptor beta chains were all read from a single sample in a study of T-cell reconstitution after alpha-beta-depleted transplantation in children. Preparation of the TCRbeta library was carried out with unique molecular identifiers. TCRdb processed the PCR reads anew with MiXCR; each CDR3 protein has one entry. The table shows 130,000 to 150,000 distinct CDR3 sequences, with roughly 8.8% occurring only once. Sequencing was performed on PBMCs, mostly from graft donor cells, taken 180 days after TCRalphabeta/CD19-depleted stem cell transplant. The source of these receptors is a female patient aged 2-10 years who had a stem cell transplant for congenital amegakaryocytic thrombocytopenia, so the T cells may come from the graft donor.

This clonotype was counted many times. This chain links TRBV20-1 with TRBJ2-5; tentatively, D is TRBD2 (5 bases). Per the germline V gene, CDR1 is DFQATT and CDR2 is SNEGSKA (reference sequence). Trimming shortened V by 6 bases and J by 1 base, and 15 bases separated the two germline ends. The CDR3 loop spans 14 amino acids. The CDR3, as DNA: TGCAGTGCCAGCATGGGAGTCACCCAAGAGACCCAGTACTTC. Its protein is CSASMGVTQETQYF.

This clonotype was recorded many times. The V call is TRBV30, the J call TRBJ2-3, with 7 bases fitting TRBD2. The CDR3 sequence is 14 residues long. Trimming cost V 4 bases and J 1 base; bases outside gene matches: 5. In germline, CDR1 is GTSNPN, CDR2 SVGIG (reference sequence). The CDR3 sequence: CAWMVAGGTDTQYF. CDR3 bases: TGTGCCTGGATGGTCGCGGGAGGCACAGATACGCAGTATTTT.

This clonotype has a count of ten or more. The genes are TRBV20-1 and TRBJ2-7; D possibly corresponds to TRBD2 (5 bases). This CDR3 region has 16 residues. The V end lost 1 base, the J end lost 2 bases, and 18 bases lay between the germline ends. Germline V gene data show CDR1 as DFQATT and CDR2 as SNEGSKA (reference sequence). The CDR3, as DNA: TGCAGTGCTAGAGGCCCCATAGCTAGCTTAGCCTACGAGCAGTACTTC. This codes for CSARGPIASLAYEQYF.

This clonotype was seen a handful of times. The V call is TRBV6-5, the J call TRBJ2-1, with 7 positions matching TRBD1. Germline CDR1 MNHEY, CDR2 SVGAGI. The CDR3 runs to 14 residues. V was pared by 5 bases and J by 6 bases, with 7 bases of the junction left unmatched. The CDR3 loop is CASSNQGQLNEQFF. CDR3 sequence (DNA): TGTGCCAGCAGTAACCAGGGACAGCTCAATGAGCAGTTCTTC.

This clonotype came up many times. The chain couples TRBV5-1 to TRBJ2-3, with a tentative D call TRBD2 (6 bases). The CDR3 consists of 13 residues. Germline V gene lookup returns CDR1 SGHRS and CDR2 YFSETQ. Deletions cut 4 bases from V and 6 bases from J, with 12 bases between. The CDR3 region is CASSPGETDTQYF. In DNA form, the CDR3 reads TGCGCCAGCAGCCCGGGAGAGACCGATACGCAGTATTTT. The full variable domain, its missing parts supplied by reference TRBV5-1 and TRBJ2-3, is KAGVTQTPRYLIKTRGQQVTLSCSPISGHRSVSWYQQTPGQGLQFLFEYFSETQRNKGNFPGRFSGRQFSNSRSEMNVSTLELGDSALYLCASSPGETDTQYFGPGTRLTVL.

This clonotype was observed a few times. This CDR3 is CASSRQSAGNTIYF. CDR3 nucleotide sequence: TGTGCCAGCAGTCGACAGTCTGCTGGAAACACCATATATTTT. The chain couples TRBV12-3 or TRBV12-4 to TRBJ1-3; D might be TRBD1 (5 bases). V lost 5 bases, J lost 2 bases, and 10 bases lay in between. The CDR3 runs 14 residues.

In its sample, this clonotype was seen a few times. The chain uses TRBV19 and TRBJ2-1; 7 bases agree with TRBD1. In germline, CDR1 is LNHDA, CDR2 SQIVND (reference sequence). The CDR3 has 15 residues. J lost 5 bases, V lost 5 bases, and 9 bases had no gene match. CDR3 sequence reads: CASSYRDRLNNEQFF. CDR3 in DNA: TGTGCCAGTAGTTACCGGGACAGACTAAACAATGAGCAGTTCTTC. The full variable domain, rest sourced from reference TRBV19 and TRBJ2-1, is DGGITQSPKYLFRKEGQNVTLSCEQNLNHDAMYWYRQDPGQGLRLIYYSQIVNDFQKGDIAEGYSVSREKKESFPLTVTSAQKNPTAFYLCASSYRDRLNNEQFFGPGTRLTVL.

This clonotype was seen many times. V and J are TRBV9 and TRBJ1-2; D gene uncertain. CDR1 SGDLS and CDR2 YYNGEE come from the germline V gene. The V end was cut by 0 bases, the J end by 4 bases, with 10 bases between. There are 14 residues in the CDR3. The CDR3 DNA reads TGTGCCAGCAGCGTAGGGGGAGGTACCTATGGCTACACCTTC. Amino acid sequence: CASSVGGGTYGYTF.

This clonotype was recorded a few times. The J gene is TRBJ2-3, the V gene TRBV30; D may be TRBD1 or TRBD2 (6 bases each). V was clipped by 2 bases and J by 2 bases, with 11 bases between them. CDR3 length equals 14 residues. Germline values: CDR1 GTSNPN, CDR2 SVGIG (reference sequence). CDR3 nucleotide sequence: TGTGCCTGGAGTAGGGGGGAGTCCACAGATACGCAGTATTTT. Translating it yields CAWSRGESTDTQYF.

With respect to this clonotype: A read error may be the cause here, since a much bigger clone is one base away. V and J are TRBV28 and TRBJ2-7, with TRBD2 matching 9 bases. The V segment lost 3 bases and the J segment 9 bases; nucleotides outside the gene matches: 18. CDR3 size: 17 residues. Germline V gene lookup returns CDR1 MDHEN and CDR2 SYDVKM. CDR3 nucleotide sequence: TGTGCCAGCAGTTTTGACCCCCTAGGCGGGGGGGCTGATACGCAGTACTTC. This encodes CASSFDPLGGGADTQYF.

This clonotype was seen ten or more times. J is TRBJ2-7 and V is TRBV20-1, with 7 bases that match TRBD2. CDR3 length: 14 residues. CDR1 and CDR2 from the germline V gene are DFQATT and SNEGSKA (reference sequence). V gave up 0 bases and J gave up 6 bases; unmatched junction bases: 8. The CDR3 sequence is CSARDVGGPFEQYF. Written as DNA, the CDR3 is TGCAGTGCTAGAGATGTGGGAGGGCCCTTCGAGCAGTACTTC.

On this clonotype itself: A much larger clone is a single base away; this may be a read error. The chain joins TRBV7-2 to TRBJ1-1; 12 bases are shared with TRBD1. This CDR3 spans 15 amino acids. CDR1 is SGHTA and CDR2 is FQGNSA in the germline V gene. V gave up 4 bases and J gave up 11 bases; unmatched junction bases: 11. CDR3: CASSSGQGARGGAFF. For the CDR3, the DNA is TGTGCCAGCAGCTCGGGACAGGGGGCAAGGGGTGGCGCTTTCTTT.

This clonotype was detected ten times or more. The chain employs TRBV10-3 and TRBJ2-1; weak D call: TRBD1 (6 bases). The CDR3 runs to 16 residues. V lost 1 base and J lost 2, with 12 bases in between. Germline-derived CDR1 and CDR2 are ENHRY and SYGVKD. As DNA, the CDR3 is TGTGCCATCAGTGAGTTTCGGACAGAGACCTACAATGAGCAGTTCTTC. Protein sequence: CAISEFRTETYNEQFF.

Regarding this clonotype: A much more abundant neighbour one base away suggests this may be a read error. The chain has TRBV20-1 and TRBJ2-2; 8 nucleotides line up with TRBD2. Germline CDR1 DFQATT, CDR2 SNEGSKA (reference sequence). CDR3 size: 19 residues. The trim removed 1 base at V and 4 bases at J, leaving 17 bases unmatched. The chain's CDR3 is CSARVPDRVAGILTGELFF. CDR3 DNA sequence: TGCAGTGCTAGAGTCCCGGATAGAGTAGCGGGGATCCTCACCGGGGAGCTGTTTTTT.

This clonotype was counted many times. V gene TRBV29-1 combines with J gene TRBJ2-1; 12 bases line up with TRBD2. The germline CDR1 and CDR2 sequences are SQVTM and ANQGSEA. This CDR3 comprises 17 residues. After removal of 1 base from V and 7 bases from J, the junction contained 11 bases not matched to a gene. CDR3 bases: TGCAGCGTTGAAGGTGATGCCCTAGCGGGAGGGCCAAATGAGCAGTTCTTC. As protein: CSVEGDALAGGPNEQFF.

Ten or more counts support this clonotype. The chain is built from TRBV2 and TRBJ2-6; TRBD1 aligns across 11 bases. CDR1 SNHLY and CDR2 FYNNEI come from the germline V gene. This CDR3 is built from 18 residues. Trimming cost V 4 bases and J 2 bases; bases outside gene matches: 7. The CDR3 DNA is TGTGCCAGCAGTGGGAGGACAGGGGGCGCGGCTGGGGCCAACGTCCTGACTTTC. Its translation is CASSGRTGGAAGANVLTF. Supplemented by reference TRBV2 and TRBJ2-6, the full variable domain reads EPEVTQTPSHQVTQMGQEVILRCVPISNHLYFYWYRQILGQKVEFLVSFYNNEISEKSEIFDDQFSVERPDGSNFTLKIRSTKLEDSAMYFCASSGRTGGAAGANVLTFGAGSRLTVL.

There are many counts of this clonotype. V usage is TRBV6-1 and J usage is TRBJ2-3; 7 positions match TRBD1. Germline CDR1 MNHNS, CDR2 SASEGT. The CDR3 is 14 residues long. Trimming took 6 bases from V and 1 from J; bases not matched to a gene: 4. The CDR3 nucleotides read TGTGCCAGCAGGTGGGGACAGCGCACAGATACGCAGTATTTT. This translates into CASRWGQRTDTQYF.

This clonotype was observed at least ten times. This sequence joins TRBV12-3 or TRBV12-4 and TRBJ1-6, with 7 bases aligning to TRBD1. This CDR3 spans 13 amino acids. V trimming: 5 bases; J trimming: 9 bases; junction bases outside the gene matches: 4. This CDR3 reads CASSRDSRSPLHF. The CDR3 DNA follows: TGTGCCAGCAGTCGGGACAGCCGTTCACCCCTCCACTTT.

The CDR3 here is CASGQGHPCRELFF. CDR3 sequence (DNA): TGTGCCAGCGGCCAGGGACACCCCTGCCGGGAGCTGTTTTTT. The rearrangement uses TRBV5-5 and TRBJ2-2, with D perhaps TRBD1 (6 bases). This CDR3 contains 14 residues. The germline V and J ends were trimmed by 7 bases and 9 bases, with 19 bases remaining between them. The germline gives CDR1 SGHKS, CDR2 YYEKEE (reference sequence). Based on the CDR3 plus reference TRBV5-5 and TRBJ2-2, the full variable domain is DAGVTQSPTHLIKTRGQQVTLRCSPISGHKSVSWYQQVLGQGPQFIFQYYEKEERGRGNFPDRFSARQFPNYSSELNVNALLLGDSALYLCASGQGHPCRELFFGEGSRLTVL.

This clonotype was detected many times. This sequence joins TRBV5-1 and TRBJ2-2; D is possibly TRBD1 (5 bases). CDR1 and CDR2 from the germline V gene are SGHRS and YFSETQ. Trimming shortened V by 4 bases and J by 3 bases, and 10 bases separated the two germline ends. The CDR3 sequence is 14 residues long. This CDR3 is CASSGASYTGELFF. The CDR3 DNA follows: TGCGCCAGCAGCGGGGCCAGCTACACCGGGGAGCTGTTTTTT.

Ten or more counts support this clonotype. CDR3 sequence reads: CAISGGDPQETQYF. As DNA, the CDR3 is TGTGCCATCAGTGGAGGGGACCCCCAAGAGACCCAGTACTTC. This chain uses TRBV10-3 with TRBJ2-5; the D gene could be TRBD1 or TRBD2 (5 bases each). Per the germline V gene, CDR1 is ENHRY and CDR2 is SYGVKD. The CDR3 length is 14 residues. V shed 4 bases and J shed 1 base, with 10 bases lying between them.

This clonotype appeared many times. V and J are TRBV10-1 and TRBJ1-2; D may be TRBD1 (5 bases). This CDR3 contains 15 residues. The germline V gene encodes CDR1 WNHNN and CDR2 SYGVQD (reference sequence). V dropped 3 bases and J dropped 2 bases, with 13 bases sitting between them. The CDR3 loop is CASSDWGNPNYGYTF. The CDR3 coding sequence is TGCGCCAGCAGTGATTGGGGGAACCCAAACTATGGCTACACCTTC.

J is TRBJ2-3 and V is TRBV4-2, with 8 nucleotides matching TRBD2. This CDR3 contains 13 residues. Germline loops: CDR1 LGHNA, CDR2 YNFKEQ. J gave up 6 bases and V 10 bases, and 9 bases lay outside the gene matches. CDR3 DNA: TGTGCCATGGGCCTGGCTAGCGGGGATACGCAGTATTTT. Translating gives CAMGLASGDTQYF.

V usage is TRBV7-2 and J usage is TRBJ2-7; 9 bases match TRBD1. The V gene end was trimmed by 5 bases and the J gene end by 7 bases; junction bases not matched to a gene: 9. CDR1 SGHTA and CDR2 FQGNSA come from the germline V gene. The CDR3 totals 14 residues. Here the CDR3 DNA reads TGTGCCAGCAGCCCCGCCCCGGACAGGGGTGAGCAGTACTTC. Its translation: CASSPAPDRGEQYF.

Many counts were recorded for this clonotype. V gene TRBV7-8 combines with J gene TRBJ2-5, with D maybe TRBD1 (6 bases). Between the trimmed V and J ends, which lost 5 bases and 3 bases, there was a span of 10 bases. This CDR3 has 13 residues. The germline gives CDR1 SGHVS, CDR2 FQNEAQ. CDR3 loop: CASSLWTEETQYF. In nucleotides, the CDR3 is TGTGCCAGCAGCCTCTGGACAGAAGAGACCCAGTACTTC. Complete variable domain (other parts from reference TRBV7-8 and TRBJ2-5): GAGVSQSPRYKVAKRGQDVALRCDPISGHVSLFWYQQALGQGPEFLTYFQNEAQLDKSGLPSDRFFAERPEGSVSTLKIQRTQQEDSAVYLCASSLWTEETQYFGPGTRLLVL.